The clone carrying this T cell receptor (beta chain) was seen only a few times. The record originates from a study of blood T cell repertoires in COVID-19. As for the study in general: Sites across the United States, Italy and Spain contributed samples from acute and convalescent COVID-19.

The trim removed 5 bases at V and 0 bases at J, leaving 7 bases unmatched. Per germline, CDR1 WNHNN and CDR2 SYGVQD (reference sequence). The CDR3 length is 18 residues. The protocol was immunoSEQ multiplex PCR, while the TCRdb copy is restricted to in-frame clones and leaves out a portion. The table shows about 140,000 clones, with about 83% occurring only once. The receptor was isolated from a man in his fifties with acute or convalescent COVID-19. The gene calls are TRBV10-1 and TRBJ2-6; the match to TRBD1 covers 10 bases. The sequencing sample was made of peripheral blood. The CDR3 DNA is TGCGCCAGCAGTCAGGGACAGGGGCTACTCTCTGGGGCCAACGTCCTGACTTTC. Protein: CASSQGQGLLSGANVLTF.